This T cell receptor beta chain was sequenced in a study of blood T cell repertoires in COVID-19 (dated by TCRdb to 2018 to 2021). Background for the entire study: Samples covering the acute and convalescent phases of COVID-19 were provided by collaborators in the United States, Italy and Spain. The material from the prospective study consisted of cDNA or gDNA derived from T cells, B-cell-depleted T cells, or PBMCs. Deeply sampled blood TCRbeta repertoires from subjects exposed to, actively infected with, or recovered from COVID-19 were included in the dataset. The repertoires were released in a freely available public database intended as a resource for research on the immune response to SARS-CoV-2. Samples came from the ongoing ImmuneRACE study (first 160 participants) plus 1,254 subjects from 6 global collaborators. A de-identified subject ID, COVID-19 status, age in years and sex were almost always included in the sample metadata. Where HLA class I and class II types were available, the types were taken from metadata supplied by the sample provider, not from assay-based typing. Summary of the overall study and its limitations: The quantity of clinical and demographic metadata differed by source and by participant and was supplied without curation.

TCRbeta CDR3 regions were amplified from genomic DNA by means of the immunoSEQ Assay, a bias-controlled multiplex PCR. On the authors' methods: The number of nucleated cells in each sample was estimated from the amplification of reference gene primers within the assay. To quantify the absolute abundance of each unique TCRbeta CDR3 rearrangement, sequence reads were collapsed and filtered. For each sample, productive Simpson clonality was calculated as the square root of Simpson's diversity index across productive rearrangements. In its TCRdb copy, this immuneACCESS table keeps in-frame sequences only and misses some clones. Where compared with another copy, unresolved V genes explain less than half of these, and the others have no known cause. V, J and clone size were drawn from that table, and D and trimming were deduced from the DNA. The sample contains approximately 200,000 clones, approximately 94% of them found a single time. The ten largest make up approximately 0.8% of the sample.

Including cysteine and phenylalanine, the CDR3 has 12 amino acids. CDR3 DNA only is kept here, 36 bases in frame from base 1. The germline V gene gives CDR1 as LGHNT and CDR2 as FRNRAP. Cut back by 1 base and 7 bases, the V and J ends lie 7 bases apart. Regarding this clone: This receptor's antigen is unknown. Base qualities are not at hand, and no much larger clone is one base apart.

One collaborating source in Seattle enrolled patients while the patients were actively infected and followed the patients over time throughout the course of disease. Collaborating institutions collected whole blood in K2EDTA tubes following their own protocols. For TCRbeta analysis, collaborator samples were shipped as frozen whole blood, as isolated PBMCs, or as DNA extracted from either sample type. The sample taken for sequencing was peripheral blood. Rearrangement joined TRBV12-5 to TRBJ1-1; no D gene call is confident. The sequence was collected from a man aged 25-45 years with COVID-19, enrolled during active disease. The CDR3 has the sequence CASGLGLIEAFF. The bases are TGTGCTAGTGGTTTGGGCCTAATTGAAGCTTTCTTT.